The entry below describes one T cell receptor beta chain. This entry comes from a study of radiation and T cells in renal cell carcinoma. Method: immunoSEQ multiplex PCR; TCRdb's copy keeps in-frame clones and lacks some. The data show 50,000 to 75,000 clones, over 70% seen once. Time point noted: baseline pretreatment blood. The treatment here: 15 Gy SBRT to primary tumor, nephrectomy 4 weeks later. After SBRT, blood was collected at 2 and 4 weeks, plus baseline. The germline gives CDR1 MNHNY, CDR2 SVGAGI (reference sequence). V gave up 2 bases and J gave up 4 bases; unmatched junction bases: 6. This CDR3 comprises 15 residues.

The sequence came from a man aged 55 to 70 with renal cell carcinoma. The J gene is TRBJ1-1, the V gene TRBV6-6; 8 nucleotides agree with TRBD1. Material: blood, obtained from a patient whose treatment included radiotherapy and nephrectomy. CDR3 sequence (DNA): TGTGCCAGCAGTTACCCCCAGGGGGCAAGCACTGAAGCTTTCTTT. It specifies CASSYPQGASTEAFF.